This is a list of T cell receptor beta chains from one sample in a study of shared T cell receptors in the human thymus. Assay used: immunoSEQ multiplex PCR; TCRdb lists only in-frame clones, some missing. The sample has about 380,000 clones, around 95% seen once; the top ten hold 0.015% to 0.025%. Sequenced: thymocytes. Receptors were obtained from a human donor. CDR3s leave out the opening cysteine and the closing phenylalanine or tryptophan. The order of the fields is V gene, J gene, CDR3 protein.

TRBV5-4	TRBJ2-3	ASSLRGRETDTQY
TRBV2	TRBJ2-7	ASRYGRRHYEQY
TRBV15	TRBJ1-2	ATSRDQRGDRDRYGYT
TRBV5-4	TRBJ1-3	ASSLAAGTANHSGNTIY
TRBV18	TRBJ2-7	ASSLPGSPYEQY
TRBV12-5	TRBJ2-7	ASGLDRFPYEQY
TRBV9	TRBJ1-2	ASSAPGDYGYT
TRBV4-1	TRBJ2-1	ASSQDAQEGLAPFSYNEQF
TRBV9	TRBJ2-7	ASSPSLSTTSAGGYEQY
TRBV11-2	TRBJ2-1	ASSPTPGLAGVYEQF
TRBV10-3	TRBJ2-3	AIRGDRVATNTQY
TRBV30	TRBJ1-1	AWSAGGTEAF
TRBV15	TRBJ2-3	ATSRPRLAVITDTQY
TRBV19	TRBJ1-1	ASIGDRETEAF
TRBV30	TRBJ2-1	ACPGLAGVEQF
TRBV5-1	TRBJ1-2	ASSLQTGGSNGYT
TRBV6-1	TRBJ2-2	ASSEEAGDEAGELF
TRBV28	TRBJ2-7	ASQPGQGSGEQY
TRBV2	TRBJ1-2	ASREGQYYGYT
TRBV5-4	TRBJ1-2	ASSCPRARGYGYT
TRBV28	TRBJ2-7	ARLLREATYEQY
TRBV19	TRBJ1-2	ASSASRSSGPRGVYGYT
TRBV10-1	TRBJ1-4	ASSESMRGEKLF
TRBV10-3	TRBJ2-5	AINRAGGPRETQY
TRBV6-5	TRBJ2-7	ASSYRGRSYEQY
TRBV7-9	TRBJ2-4	ASSLIVYGTSNHIQY
TRBV29-1	TRBJ2-2	SVEVMGQGTTGELF
TRBV4-2	TRBJ2-1	ASSQGRMPPDNEQF